The present entry profiles one T cell receptor (beta chain) with its context. This record comes from a study of blood T cell repertoires in COVID-19. Study details: The origin of the acute and convalescent COVID-19 samples was the United States, Italy and Spain. From T cells, B-cell-depleted T cells, or PBMCs came the material, which was cDNA or gDNA.

This CDR3 region has 14 residues. Germline V CDR1 and CDR2: GTSNPN, SVGIG (reference sequence). V lost 2 bases to trimming and J lost 0 bases, with 11 bases between them. Original processing methods: Cell counts per sample came from amplifying reference gene primers. Using immunoSEQ multiplex PCR, the repertoire was profiled, and TCRdb retains in-frame clones only, with some absent. From that table come the V and J calls and clone size; the DNA was used to work out D and trimming. The sample consists of under 250,000 clones, 80% to 90% of them appearing once. Individuals in the exposed group had encountered a COVID-19 case within 2 weeks preceding study entry.

The source of this sequence is a woman aged 25-40 years who had been exposed to COVID-19. Sample: PBMCs or T cells enriched from blood (not recorded which). This chain connects TRBV30 to TRBJ2-7; the D gene is possibly TRBD1 (5 bases). The DNA for the CDR3 is TGTGCCTGGAGTTCCCAGGGCCTCTCCTACGAGCAGTACTTC. Translated, it gives CAWSSQGLSYEQYF.